The rows below give T cell receptor beta chains drawn from one sample of a study of neoadjuvant anti-PD-1 for oral cavity cancer. Sequencing was performed with immunoSEQ multiplex PCR; in TCRdb, only in-frame clones are kept and a portion is missing. The data show around 14,000 clones, with roughly three quarters seen just once and 3% held by the top ten. Sequencing used PBMCs, obtained before nivolumab (anti-PD-1) treatment. The source of these receptors is a person between 40 and 85 years old with oral cavity squamous cell carcinoma. Each CDR3 is given with its conserved first and last residue. A D gene is named only where the DNA matches it firmly. Clone size is not always given. Where it is, it says once, few, many or a class for expanded clones.

J gene: TRBJ1-2
D gene: NA
V gene: TRBV5-1
clone size: NA
CDR3 DNA: TGCGCCAGCAGCATCTTAACAGGGTCGAACTATGGCTACACCTTC
CDR3 protein: CASSILTGSNYGYTF

J gene: TRBJ1-2
D gene: NA
V gene: TRBV27
clone size: NA
CDR3 DNA: TGTGCCAGCAGCGTGGCGCAAGGGCTGAGTGGCTACACCTTC
CDR3 protein: CASSVAQGLSGYTF

J gene: TRBJ1-1
D gene: NA
V gene: TRBV7-2
clone size: NA
CDR3 DNA: TGTGCCAGCAGCTTATCACCATCAGGGACTGAAGCTTTCTTT
CDR3 protein: CASSLSPSGTEAFF

J gene: TRBJ1-2
D gene: NA
V gene: TRBV7-9
clone size: few
CDR3 DNA: TGTGCCAGCAGCCCCCGTTCGGGCTATGGCTACACCTTC
CDR3 protein: CASSPRSGYGYTF

J gene: TRBJ1-1
D gene: NA
V gene: TRBV6-1
clone size: NA
CDR3 DNA: TGTGCCAGCACCGAGGGGTGGGTCGGGGGAACTGAAGCTTTCTTT
CDR3 protein: CASTEGWVGGTEAFF

J gene: TRBJ2-1
D gene: TRBD2
V gene: TRBV6-1
clone size: NA
CDR3 DNA: TGTGCCAGCAAGGAAGCTAGCGGGTCCTACAATGAGCAGTTCTTC
CDR3 protein: CASKEASGSYNEQFF

J gene: TRBJ2-7
D gene: NA
V gene: TRBV9
clone size: NA
CDR3 DNA: TGTGCCAGCAGCGTAGACCAGGGGCCCTACGAGCAGTACTTC
CDR3 protein: CASSVDQGPYEQYF

J gene: TRBJ2-7
D gene: TRBD2
V gene: TRBV6-1
clone size: few
CDR3 DNA: TGTGCCAGCAGTGAAGCGGCAAGCGGGACGCTCTACGAGCAGTACTTC
CDR3 protein: CASSEAASGTLYEQYF

J gene: TRBJ1-1
D gene: NA
V gene: TRBV19
clone size: NA
CDR3 DNA: TGTGCCAGTAGTATAACACAGCTGAACACTGAAGCTTTCTTT
CDR3 protein: CASSITQLNTEAFF

J gene: TRBJ2-2
D gene: TRBD1
V gene: TRBV6-5
clone size: NA
CDR3 DNA: TGTGCCAGCAGACCGGGACAGGTGAACACCGGGGAGCTGTTTTTT
CDR3 protein: CASRPGQVNTGELFF

J gene: TRBJ2-1
D gene: TRBD1
V gene: TRBV9
clone size: NA
CDR3 DNA: TGTGCCAGCAGCACCGAGGGACAGAGCTCCTACAATGAGCAGTTCTTC
CDR3 protein: CASSTEGQSSYNEQFF

J gene: TRBJ2-7
D gene: TRBD2
V gene: TRBV27
clone size: few
CDR3 DNA: TGTGCCAGCAGTCCCTTAGCGGGAAGCTCCTACGAGCAGTACTTC
CDR3 protein: CASSPLAGSSYEQYF

J gene: TRBJ2-1
D gene: TRBD2
V gene: TRBV28
clone size: NA
CDR3 DNA: TGTGCCAGCAGTTTTTGGGGGAGGGCCTACAATGAGCAGTTCTTC
CDR3 protein: CASSFWGRAYNEQFF

J gene: TRBJ1-1
D gene: TRBD1
V gene: TRBV5-1
clone size: NA
CDR3 DNA: TGCGCCAGCAGCCCGCAGGGGGCGACTGAAGCTTTCTTT
CDR3 protein: CASSPQGATEAFF

J gene: TRBJ2-7
D gene: NA
V gene: TRBV7-9
clone size: NA
CDR3 DNA: TGTGCCAGCAGCTCGGGCGCCGGATACTACGAGCAGTACTTC
CDR3 protein: CASSSGAGYYEQYF

J gene: TRBJ1-2
D gene: NA
V gene: TRBV30
clone size: few
CDR3 DNA: TGTGCCTGGATCCCCCGGCTAGCTAACTATGGCTACACCTTC
CDR3 protein: CAWIPRLANYGYTF

J gene: TRBJ2-7
D gene: NA
V gene: TRBV7-6
clone size: NA
CDR3 DNA: TGTGCCAGCAGCTCCCGACTCCGACCCCCCTACGAGCAGTACTTC
CDR3 protein: CASSSRLRPPYEQYF

J gene: TRBJ2-5
D gene: NA
V gene: TRBV30
clone size: NA
CDR3 DNA: TGTGCCTGGAGCCCCACCGCGAGGGAGACCCAGTACTTC
CDR3 protein: CAWSPTARETQYF

J gene: TRBJ2-3
D gene: TRBD2
V gene: TRBV13
clone size: NA
CDR3 DNA: TGTGCCAGCAGCTCCATAGCGGGAGGGTCCCTTCGCCCTACGCAGTATTTT
CDR3 protein: CASSSIAGGSLRPTQYF

J gene: TRBJ2-2
D gene: NA
V gene: TRBV10-3
clone size: NA
CDR3 DNA: TGTGCCATCAGTGAGGGCAGGGCGAACACCGGGGAGCTGTTTTTT
CDR3 protein: CAISEGRANTGELFF

J gene: TRBJ1-5
D gene: NA
V gene: TRBV5-6
clone size: NA
CDR3 DNA: TGTGCCAGCAGCTTGAGGGGTTACAATCAGCCCCAGCATTTT
CDR3 protein: CASSLRGYNQPQHF

J gene: TRBJ1-2
D gene: NA
V gene: TRBV5-1
clone size: few
CDR3 DNA: TGCGCCAGCAGCTCATCAGCAAATGGCTACACCTTC
CDR3 protein: CASSSSANGYTF

J gene: TRBJ1-2
D gene: NA
V gene: TRBV11-2
clone size: NA
CDR3 DNA: TGTGCCAGCAGCCCCGCGAGGGGACCTCGGGGAGGCTACACCTTC
CDR3 protein: CASSPARGPRGGYTF

J gene: TRBJ1-2
D gene: TRBD1
V gene: TRBV4-1
clone size: NA
CDR3 DNA: TGCGCCAGCAGCCAGCCAGGGACAGGGCTTGGCTACACCTTC
CDR3 protein: CASSQPGTGLGYTF

J gene: TRBJ1-1
D gene: TRBD1
V gene: TRBV5-4
clone size: NA
CDR3 DNA: TGTGCCAGCAGCTGGGACGACAGGGGTGGCACTGAAGCTTTCTTT
CDR3 protein: CASSWDDRGGTEAFF

J gene: TRBJ1-3
D gene: NA
V gene: TRBV27
clone size: NA
CDR3 DNA: TGTGCCAGCACCGGCGGGTCTGGAAACACCATATATTTT
CDR3 protein: CASTGGSGNTIYF

J gene: TRBJ2-1
D gene: TRBD2
V gene: TRBV12-5
clone size: NA
CDR3 DNA: TGTGCTAGTGGTTTGTACTCGGGAGGGCCAAGTGAGCAGTTCTTC
CDR3 protein: CASGLYSGGPSEQFF

J gene: TRBJ1-5
D gene: TRBD1
V gene: TRBV27
clone size: NA
CDR3 DNA: TGTGCCAGCAGCCGTGGGGACAGTTATCAGCCCCAGCATTTT
CDR3 protein: CASSRGDSYQPQHF

J gene: TRBJ1-1
D gene: NA
V gene: TRBV29-1
clone size: NA
CDR3 DNA: TGCAGCATGTGGACAGCGAACACTGAAGCTTTCTTT
CDR3 protein: CSMWTANTEAFF

J gene: TRBJ1-2
D gene: NA
V gene: TRBV2
clone size: NA
CDR3 DNA: TGTGCCAGCAGTGTAAGGGAAGGAGGCGCTGGCTACACCTTC
CDR3 protein: CASSVREGGAGYTF

J gene: TRBJ2-5
D gene: NA
V gene: TRBV7-8
clone size: NA
CDR3 DNA: TGTGCCAGCAGCTTTTCGACAGGCACTGAGACCCAGTACTTC
CDR3 protein: CASSFSTGTETQYF

J gene: TRBJ1-1
D gene: NA
V gene: TRBV27
clone size: few
CDR3 DNA: TGTGCCAGCAGTCCCTCAGGAATAGGTAACACTGAAGCTTTCTTT
CDR3 protein: CASSPSGIGNTEAFF

J gene: TRBJ1-2
D gene: NA
V gene: TRBV29-1
clone size: few
CDR3 DNA: TGCAGCGTTGTAGATTCTTGGCATGGCTACACCTTC
CDR3 protein: CSVVDSWHGYTF

J gene: TRBJ1-2
D gene: TRBD1
V gene: TRBV28
clone size: NA
CDR3 DNA: TGTGCCAGCAGTTGGATCAGGACAGGGCACGACTATGGCTACACCTTC
CDR3 protein: CASSWIRTGHDYGYTF

J gene: TRBJ1-2
D gene: TRBD1
V gene: TRBV7-2
clone size: NA
CDR3 DNA: TGTGCCAGCAGCTTAGTCCCAGGGGGCAACTATGGCTACACCTTC
CDR3 protein: CASSLVPGGNYGYTF

J gene: TRBJ1-5
D gene: NA
V gene: TRBV19
clone size: NA
CDR3 DNA: TGTGCCAGTAGTAACCCTGGGGGCCTAGGAGTTCGCAATCAGCCCCAGCATTTT
CDR3 protein: CASSNPGGLGVRNQPQHF

J gene: TRBJ1-2
D gene: NA
V gene: TRBV19
clone size: once
CDR3 DNA: TGTGCCAGTAGTCACCCCCCGAGGGTGGACTATGGCTACACCTTC
CDR3 protein: CASSHPPRVDYGYTF

J gene: TRBJ1-2
D gene: NA
V gene: TRBV19
clone size: NA
CDR3 DNA: TGTGCCAGTAGTATACCCCTCGCGCCGGGACCGCTTCTCGTTAACTATGGCTACACCTTC
CDR3 protein: CASSIPLAPGPLLVNYGYTF

J gene: TRBJ1-1
D gene: TRBD1
V gene: TRBV27
clone size: NA
CDR3 DNA: TGTGCCAGCAGTGTATCAGGGGGTAACACTGAAGCTTTCTTT
CDR3 protein: CASSVSGGNTEAFF

J gene: TRBJ2-2
D gene: NA
V gene: TRBV7-3
clone size: once
CDR3 DNA: TGTGCCAGCAGCTCCATGGCGGAGAACACCGGGGAGCTGTTTTTT
CDR3 protein: CASSSMAENTGELFF

J gene: TRBJ1-1
D gene: NA
V gene: TRBV27
clone size: NA
CDR3 DNA: TGTGCCAGCAGTTTTAAGGTAAACACTGAAGCTTTCTTT
CDR3 protein: CASSFKVNTEAFF

J gene: TRBJ2-4
D gene: TRBD1
V gene: TRBV11-2
clone size: once
CDR3 DNA: TGTGCCAGCAGCTCACGACAGGGGCTTGAGATAGCCAAAAACATTCAGTACTTC
CDR3 protein: CASSSRQGLEIAKNIQYF

J gene: TRBJ1-5
D gene: NA
V gene: TRBV7-9
clone size: NA
CDR3 DNA: TGTGCCAGCAGCTCCGAGTATCAGCCCCAGCATTTT
CDR3 protein: CASSSEYQPQHF

J gene: TRBJ2-5
D gene: NA
V gene: TRBV7-3
clone size: NA
CDR3 DNA: TGTGCCAGCAGCTTAGGGGGTTTGTACCAAGAGACCCAGTACTTC
CDR3 protein: CASSLGGLYQETQYF

J gene: TRBJ1-5
D gene: TRBD1
V gene: TRBV18
clone size: NA
CDR3 DNA: TGTGCCAGCTCACCAGGGACAGTTAGCAATCAGCCCCAGCATTTT
CDR3 protein: CASSPGTVSNQPQHF

J gene: TRBJ1-2
D gene: NA
V gene: TRBV6-6
clone size: NA
CDR3 DNA: TGTGCCAGCAGTTCTCCCCTTTGGGGGGCGAGCTATGGCTACACCTTC
CDR3 protein: CASSSPLWGASYGYTF

J gene: TRBJ2-5
D gene: TRBD2
V gene: TRBV5-6
clone size: NA
CDR3 DNA: TGTGCCATCCTTCATTTGGAGGCTAGCGGGTACCAAGAGACCCAGTACTTC
CDR3 protein: CAILHLEASGYQETQYF

J gene: TRBJ2-1
D gene: NA
V gene: TRBV7-9
clone size: NA
CDR3 DNA: TGTGCCAGCAGCCTCAGGGTTTTGGACAATGAGCAGTTCTTC
CDR3 protein: CASSLRVLDNEQFF

J gene: TRBJ1-3
D gene: NA
V gene: TRBV7-9
clone size: NA
CDR3 DNA: TGTGCCAGCACCCTCCGGGGGGATGGAAACACCATATATTTT
CDR3 protein: CASTLRGDGNTIYF

J gene: TRBJ2-1
D gene: NA
V gene: TRBV7-2
clone size: NA
CDR3 DNA: TGTGCCAGCAGTCCGAGGAGGGAGCAGTTCTTC
CDR3 protein: CASSPRREQFF

J gene: TRBJ2-1
D gene: TRBD2
V gene: TRBV5-1
clone size: NA
CDR3 DNA: TGCGCCAGCAGCTCCGACCCGGCGGGAGTCGAGGTTGAGCAGTTCTTC
CDR3 protein: CASSSDPAGVEVEQFF

J gene: TRBJ2-5
D gene: NA
V gene: TRBV27
clone size: NA
CDR3 DNA: TGTGCCAGCAGCCCTGAAGGGGAGACCCAGTACTTC
CDR3 protein: CASSPEGETQYF

J gene: TRBJ2-7
D gene: NA
V gene: TRBV5-4
clone size: NA
CDR3 DNA: TGTGCCAGCAGCAGGGACATCGGGCGATACGAGCAGTACTTC
CDR3 protein: CASSRDIGRYEQYF

J gene: TRBJ1-1
D gene: NA
V gene: TRBV2
clone size: once
CDR3 DNA: TGTGCCAGCACCAGAGCCCGGGATCGTCGTACTGAAGCTTTCTTT
CDR3 protein: CASTRARDRRTEAFF

J gene: TRBJ1-2
D gene: NA
V gene: TRBV6-5
clone size: once
CDR3 DNA: TGTGCCAGCAGCCGGGGGGCGCAGGGTGGCTACACCTTC
CDR3 protein: CASSRGAQGGYTF